This TCR beta chain was identified during a study of blood T cell repertoires in COVID-19. The data were produced by immunoSEQ multiplex PCR, yet TCRdb's version contains in-frame clones alone and is incomplete. The sample has roughly 320,000 clones, about 90% seen once. The CDR3 is made up of 18 amino acids. Germline loops: CDR1 KGHDR, CDR2 SFDVKD. V dropped 4 bases and J dropped 2; count of bases not matched to a gene: 4. This receptor was identified in a woman aged 50 to 60 with COVID-19, enrolled during active disease. What was sequenced was peripheral blood. The chain employs TRBV24-1 and TRBJ2-1; 16 bases match TRBD2. As DNA, the CDR3 is TGTGCCACCAGTGAACCGGGACTAGCGGGAGGGGCCTACAATGAGCAGTTCTTC. This translates into CATSEPGLAGGAYNEQFF.